The T cell receptor (beta chain) under discussion was sequenced for a study of blood T cells in healthy people across ages. Primed by a sample-barcoded 5' primer and a J-beta primer mix, a second PCR proceeded for 7 to 11 cycles. Via MiXCR, TCRdb re-called the 5' RACE reads, giving one row per CDR3 protein. The sample holds 780,000 or so distinct CDR3 sequences; approximately 53% are singletons and the top ten take roughly two fifths. CDR1 KGHDR and CDR2 SFDVKD come from the germline V gene. The CDR3 loop spans 12 amino acids. Trimming took 4 bases from V and 15 from J; bases not matched to a gene: 7.

This chain connects TRBV24-1 to TRBJ2-1; 8 bases are a match to TRBD2. Sequencing was performed on blood. This clonotype originated in a man aged 80 or over in good health. The DNA of the CDR3 is TGTGCCACCAGTGAAGTCGGGACTAGTCGGTTCTTC. Amino acids: CATSEVGTSRFF.